This TCR beta chain was obtained from a study of CD8+ T cells in alopecia areata. Across the study: Oral tofacitinib (5 to 10 mg twice daily) was administered to treated patients.

Sequencing relied on a cDNA template that was reverse transcribed from extracted RNA. The data were produced by immunoSEQ multiplex PCR, yet TCRdb's version contains in-frame clones alone and is incomplete. The data contain under 150,000 clones, 56% of them seen just once; the ten biggest clones take up about 3.3%. The CDR3 runs 15 residues. V lost 0 bases to trimming and J lost 6 bases; unmatched junction nucleotides: 6. Germline CDR1 is MGHRA and CDR2 is YSYEKL. Treatment denoted: oral pan-JAK inhibitor, 5-10 mg twice daily. Study-wide results and limits: There were many expanded lesional clones persisting in scalp and blood during tofacitinib.

With regard to this clone: Its antigen is as yet unknown.

The chain combines TRBV4-1 with TRBJ1-2; TRBD1 aligns across 8 bases. The sequencing here drew on CD4+ T cells sorted from blood, taken at week 24, from a patient treated with tofacitinib. The sequence derives from a human donor with alopecia areata. The CDR3 DNA reads as TGCGCCAGCAGCCAAGAAGAGGCCAGGGGGCATGGCTACACCTTC. This codes for CASSQEEARGHGYTF.